This T cell receptor (beta chain) emerged from a study of cytomegalovirus exposure and HLA in healthy donors. Researchers ran the PCR with 60 Vbeta and 13 Jbeta primers. Clones were sequenced by immunoSEQ multiplex PCR, and TCRdb holds only the in-frame ones, with some missing. The repertoire consists of roughly 150,000 clones, with about 80% occurring once and the leading ten covering roughly 10%. Germline V gene lookup returns CDR1 KGHSH and CDR2 LQKENI. Trimming at V came to 3 bases and at J to 0 bases, leaving 11 bases not matched to a gene. The CDR3 runs 18 residues. V and J are TRBV18 and TRBJ2-4; 7 bases match TRBD2. The sequencing input was PBMCs. This TCR derives from a man aged 18-30 years in good health and CMV-seropositive. The CDR3 DNA follows: TGTGCCAGCTCACCCCGGACTAGTGAAGGGGTAGCCAAAAACATTCAGTACTTC. Encoded protein: CASSPRTSEGVAKNIQYF.